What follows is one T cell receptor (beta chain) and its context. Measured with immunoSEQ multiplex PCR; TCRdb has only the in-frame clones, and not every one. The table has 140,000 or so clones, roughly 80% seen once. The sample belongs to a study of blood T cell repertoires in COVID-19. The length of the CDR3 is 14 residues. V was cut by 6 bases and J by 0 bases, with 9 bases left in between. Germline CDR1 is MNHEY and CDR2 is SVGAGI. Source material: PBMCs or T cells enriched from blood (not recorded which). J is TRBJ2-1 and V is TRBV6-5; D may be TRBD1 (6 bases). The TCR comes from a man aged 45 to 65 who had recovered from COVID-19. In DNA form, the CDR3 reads TGTGCCAGCAGCAAACAGGGCTCCTACAATGAGCAGTTCTTC. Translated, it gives CASSKQGSYNEQFF.